This TCR beta chain stems from a study of identifying expanded T cells in peripheral blood. The CDR3 spans 14 residues. Germline lookup yields CDR1 SNHLY and CDR2 FYNNEI. The V and J ends lost 2 bases and 4 bases respectively, with 11 bases between them. The protocol was immunoSEQ multiplex PCR, while the TCRdb copy is restricted to in-frame clones and leaves out a portion. The data show under 130,000 clones, around 89% seen once. V usage is TRBV2 and J usage is TRBJ1-2; a weak D match, TRBD1 (6 bases). Sequencing was carried out using blood. The clonotype was recovered from a person aged 18 to 69 in good health. The CDR3 loop is CASSESGRGYGYTF. DNA of the CDR3: TGTGCCAGCAGTGAATCGGGCAGGGGCTATGGCTACACCTTC.